This is a list of T cell receptor beta chains from one sample in a study of T cell responses to AZD1222 COVID-19 vaccine. Generated by immunoSEQ multiplex PCR, the TCRdb table keeps only in-frame clones and is missing some. This sample has roughly 97,000 clones, with roughly 90% found just once. The sample was peripheral blood, taken on day 0 of AZD1222 vaccination. These receptors all come from an adult in good health. The CDR3 runs from the conserved cysteine through the conserved F or W. A D gene is named only where the DNA matches it firmly. Some rows have no size entry. The others give once, few or many, or a class for an expanded clone.

CDR3aa: CASSFGLAGEQETQYF
CDR3nt: TGTGCCAGCAGCTTCGGCCTAGCGGGGGAGCAAGAGACCCAGTACTTC
len: 16
d_gene: TRBD2
abundance: NA
v_gene: TRBV5-6
j_gene: TRBJ2-5

CDR3aa: CAISTGTMNTEAFF
CDR3nt: TGTGCCATCAGTACAGGGACGATGAACACTGAAGCTTTCTTT
len: 14
d_gene: NA
abundance: NA
v_gene: TRBV10-3
j_gene: TRBJ1-1

CDR3aa: CASSLDLAGPFHQDTQYF
CDR3nt: TGTGCCAGCAGCTTGGATCTCGCGGGACCCTTCCACCAAGATACGCAGTATTTT
len: 18
d_gene: NA
abundance: NA
v_gene: TRBV5-4
j_gene: TRBJ2-3

CDR3aa: CASSFGPSSYNEQFF
CDR3nt: TGTGCCAGCTCTTTCGGGCCCAGCTCCTACAATGAGCAGTTCTTC
len: 15
d_gene: NA
abundance: NA
v_gene: TRBV18
j_gene: TRBJ2-1

CDR3aa: CASSLVGTASGNTIYF
CDR3nt: TGTGCCAGCAGCTTAGTCGGGACGGCCTCTGGAAACACCATATATTTT
len: 16
d_gene: NA
abundance: NA
v_gene: TRBV7-2
j_gene: TRBJ1-3

CDR3aa: CSVEGNRGSTEAFF
CDR3nt: TGCAGCGTTGAGGGAAACAGGGGTTCGACTGAAGCTTTCTTT
len: 14
d_gene: TRBD1
abundance: NA
v_gene: TRBV29-1
j_gene: TRBJ1-1

CDR3aa: CAIASREGYGYTF
CDR3nt: TGTGCCATCGCAAGTCGCGAGGGCTATGGCTACACCTTC
len: 13
d_gene: NA
abundance: NA
v_gene: TRBV6-5
j_gene: TRBJ1-2

CDR3aa: CASSQDLRGGQETQYF
CDR3nt: TGCGCCAGCAGCCAAGATTTAAGAGGAGGCCAAGAGACCCAGTACTTC
len: 16
d_gene: NA
abundance: NA
v_gene: TRBV4-1
j_gene: TRBJ2-5

CDR3aa: CATSRGRSTYNEQFF
CDR3nt: TGTGCCACCAGCAGAGGGCGAAGCACCTACAATGAGCAGTTCTTC
len: 15
d_gene: NA
abundance: once
v_gene: TRBV15
j_gene: TRBJ2-1

CDR3aa: CATSRATSGSGGGELFF
CDR3nt: TGTGCCACCAGCAGAGCTACTAGCGGGAGCGGTGGCGGGGAGCTGTTTTTT
len: 17
d_gene: TRBD2
abundance: once
v_gene: TRBV15
j_gene: TRBJ2-2

CDR3aa: CASTLGDEQYF
CDR3nt: TGTGCCAGCACCCTAGGAGACGAGCAGTACTTC
len: 11
d_gene: NA
abundance: NA
v_gene: TRBV6-5
j_gene: TRBJ2-7

CDR3aa: CASSKAGGSSYNEQFF
CDR3nt: TGTGCCAGCAGCAAAGCAGGGGGGAGCTCCTACAATGAGCAGTTCTTC
len: 16
d_gene: NA
abundance: NA
v_gene: TRBV21-1
j_gene: TRBJ2-1

CDR3aa: CASSPIQYRVYNEQFF
CDR3nt: TGTGCCAGCAGCCCGATTCAATACCGGGTCTACAATGAGCAGTTCTTC
len: 16
d_gene: NA
abundance: NA
v_gene: TRBV5-8
j_gene: TRBJ2-1

CDR3aa: CAWSVIGPPEGKLFF
CDR3nt: TGTGCCTGGAGTGTAATCGGTCCACCCGAGGGAAAACTGTTTTTT
len: 15
d_gene: NA
abundance: few
v_gene: TRBV30
j_gene: TRBJ1-4

CDR3aa: CASSKGEGNSPLHF
CDR3nt: TGTGCCAGTAGTAAGGGGGAAGGCAATTCACCCCTCCACTTT
len: 14
d_gene: NA
abundance: few
v_gene: TRBV19
j_gene: TRBJ1-6

CDR3aa: CASSSGLTFSYEQYF
CDR3nt: TGTGCCAGCAGCTCGGGACTGACCTTCTCCTACGAGCAGTACTTC
len: 15
d_gene: NA
abundance: NA
v_gene: TRBV7-9
j_gene: TRBJ2-7

CDR3aa: CASSLDPNTEAFF
CDR3nt: TGTGCCAGCAGCCTGGACCCGAACACTGAAGCTTTCTTT
len: 13
d_gene: NA
abundance: NA
v_gene: TRBV14
j_gene: TRBJ1-1

CDR3aa: CASSRRQGMNGYTF
CDR3nt: TGTGCCAGCAGCAGGCGACAGGGTATGAATGGCTACACCTTC
len: 14
d_gene: TRBD1
abundance: once
v_gene: TRBV5-8
j_gene: TRBJ1-2

CDR3aa: CASSILDQYQPQHF
CDR3nt: TGTGCCAGTAGTATCCTGGACCAGTATCAGCCCCAGCATTTT
len: 14
d_gene: NA
abundance: NA
v_gene: TRBV19
j_gene: TRBJ1-5

CDR3aa: CASSPDDPAMNTEAFF
CDR3nt: TGTGCCAGCAGCCCCGATGACCCGGCAATGAACACTGAAGCTTTCTTT
len: 16
d_gene: NA
abundance: NA
v_gene: TRBV7-2
j_gene: TRBJ1-1

CDR3aa: CAWSVRENTEAFF
CDR3nt: TGTGCCTGGAGTGTACGGGAGAACACTGAAGCTTTCTTT
len: 13
d_gene: NA
abundance: NA
v_gene: TRBV30
j_gene: TRBJ1-1

CDR3aa: CATSDLDTEAFF
CDR3nt: TGTGCCACCAGTGACTTGGACACTGAAGCTTTCTTT
len: 12
d_gene: NA
abundance: NA
v_gene: TRBV24-1
j_gene: TRBJ1-1

CDR3aa: CASSGGTSVRETQYF
CDR3nt: TGCGCCAGCAGCGGCGGGACGTCTGTTCGCGAGACCCAGTACTTC
len: 15
d_gene: NA
abundance: NA
v_gene: TRBV5-1
j_gene: TRBJ2-5

CDR3aa: CASSADFNRGQANEKLFF
CDR3nt: TGTGCCAGCAGTGCAGACTTTAACAGGGGGCAGGCTAATGAAAAACTGTTTTTT
len: 18
d_gene: TRBD1
abundance: NA
v_gene: TRBV25-1
j_gene: TRBJ1-4

CDR3aa: CASSEGRTYGYTF
CDR3nt: TGTGCCAGCTCAGAGGGACGGACCTATGGCTACACCTTC
len: 13
d_gene: NA
abundance: NA
v_gene: TRBV18
j_gene: TRBJ1-2

CDR3aa: CSVELRAIGYGYTF
CDR3nt: TGCAGCGTTGAATTACGGGCAATAGGCTATGGCTACACCTTC
len: 14
d_gene: NA
abundance: NA
v_gene: TRBV29-1
j_gene: TRBJ1-2

CDR3aa: CASSLRPDWKQETQYF
CDR3nt: TGTGCCAGCAGCCTTCGACCGGACTGGAAACAAGAGACCCAGTACTTC
len: 16
d_gene: NA
abundance: once
v_gene: TRBV5-4
j_gene: TRBJ2-5

CDR3aa: CASSPYEPSLNTEAFF
CDR3nt: TGTGCCAGCAGCCCCTATGAACCCTCTTTGAACACTGAAGCTTTCTTT
len: 16
d_gene: NA
abundance: NA
v_gene: TRBV7-2
j_gene: TRBJ1-1

CDR3aa: CASSKGLLAGEYEQYF
CDR3nt: TGTGCCAGCAGCAAAGGACTGCTAGCGGGGGAATACGAGCAGTACTTC
len: 16
d_gene: NA
abundance: NA
v_gene: TRBV21-1
j_gene: TRBJ2-7

CDR3aa: CASSSRDRSTQYF
CDR3nt: TGTGCCAGCAGCTCCCGGGACAGGTCTACGCAGTATTTT
len: 13
d_gene: TRBD1
abundance: NA
v_gene: TRBV11-2
j_gene: TRBJ2-3

CDR3aa: CASSLGEQETQYF
CDR3nt: TGCGCCAGCAGCTTGGGGGAACAAGAGACCCAGTACTTC
len: 13
d_gene: NA
abundance: NA
v_gene: TRBV5-1
j_gene: TRBJ2-5

CDR3aa: CAIRGQITYEQYF
CDR3nt: TGTGCCATCAGGGGACAGATTACCTACGAGCAGTACTTC
len: 13
d_gene: TRBD1
abundance: once
v_gene: TRBV10-3
j_gene: TRBJ2-7

CDR3aa: CASSLGDSGPSGEQYF
CDR3nt: TGCGCCAGCAGCTTGGGGGATAGCGGCCCCTCCGGCGAGCAGTACTTC
len: 16
d_gene: NA
abundance: NA
v_gene: TRBV5-1
j_gene: TRBJ2-7

CDR3aa: CASSLDYGLGSNTIYF
CDR3nt: TGTGCCAGCAGCTTAGATTATGGGTTGGGCAGTAACACCATATATTTT
len: 16
d_gene: NA
abundance: NA
v_gene: TRBV7-2
j_gene: TRBJ1-3

CDR3aa: CASSDLQGSSGEKLFF
CDR3nt: TGTGCCAGCAGCGACCTGCAGGGTAGTAGTGGTGAAAAACTGTTTTTT
len: 16
d_gene: NA
abundance: NA
v_gene: TRBV5-6
j_gene: TRBJ1-4

CDR3aa: CASTQGASNEKLFF
CDR3nt: TGTGCCAGCACCCAGGGGGCTTCTAATGAAAAACTGTTTTTT
len: 14
d_gene: TRBD1
abundance: NA
v_gene: TRBV3-1/TRBV3-2
j_gene: TRBJ1-4